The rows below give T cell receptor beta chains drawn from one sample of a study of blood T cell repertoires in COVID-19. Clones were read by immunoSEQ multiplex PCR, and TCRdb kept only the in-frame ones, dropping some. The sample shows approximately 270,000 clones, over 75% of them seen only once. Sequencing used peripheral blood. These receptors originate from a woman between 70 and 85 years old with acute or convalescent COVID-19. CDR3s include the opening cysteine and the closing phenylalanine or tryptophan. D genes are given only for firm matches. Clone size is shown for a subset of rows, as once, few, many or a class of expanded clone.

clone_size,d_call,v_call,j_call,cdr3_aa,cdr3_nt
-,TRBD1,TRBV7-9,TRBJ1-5,CATQQGARGNQPQHF,TGTGCCACACAACAGGGGGCAAGGGGCAATCAGCCCCAGCATTTT
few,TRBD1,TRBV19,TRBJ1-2,CASGDSGIYGYTF,TGTGCCAGTGGGGACAGTGGGATCTATGGCTACACCTTC
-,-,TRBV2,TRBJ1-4,CASTMSGVEKLFF,TGTGCCAGCACGATGTCGGGGGTTGAAAAACTGTTTTTT
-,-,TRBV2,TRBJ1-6,CASSELGSPLHF,TGTGCCAGCAGTGAACTCGGGTCACCCCTCCACTTT
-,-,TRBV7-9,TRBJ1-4,CASSFGGDPNEKLFF,TGTGCCAGCAGCTTCGGAGGGGACCCCAATGAAAAACTGTTTTTT
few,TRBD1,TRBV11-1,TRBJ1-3,CASSPRDSRSGNTIYF,TGTGCCAGCAGCCCCCGGGACAGTCGATCTGGAAACACCATATATTTT
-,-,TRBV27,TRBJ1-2,CASSTGSLGYTF,TGTGCCAGCTCAACAGGGTCCTTGGGCTACACCTTC
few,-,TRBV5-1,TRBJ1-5,CASRVGGNQPQHF,TGCGCCAGCAGGGTCGGCGGTAATCAGCCCCAGCATTTT
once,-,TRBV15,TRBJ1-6,CATSREAWTGGSNSPLHF,TGTGCCACCAGCAGAGAAGCCTGGACGGGGGGATCCAATTCACCCCTCCACTTT
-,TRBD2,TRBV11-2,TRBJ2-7,CASSLATSGGYEQYF,TGTGCCAGCAGCTTAGCGACTAGCGGGGGCTACGAGCAGTACTTC
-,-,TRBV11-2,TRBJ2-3,CASSLDRSDTQYF,TGTGCCAGCAGCTTAGACAGATCAGATACGCAGTATTTT
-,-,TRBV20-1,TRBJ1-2,CSASSGGRLGYTF,TGCAGTGCTAGTTCCGGAGGTCGATTAGGCTACACCTTC
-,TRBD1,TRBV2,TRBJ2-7,CASGTGEVAYEQYF,TGTGCCAGCGGTACAGGGGAAGTGGCCTACGAGCAGTACTTC
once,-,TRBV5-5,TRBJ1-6,CASSLTLADSPLHF,TGTGCCAGCAGCCTGACACTCGCAGATTCACCCCTCCACTTT
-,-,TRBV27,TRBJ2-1,CASSVSGVLKYNEQFF,TGTGCCAGCAGTGTGTCGGGGGTCTTGAAATACAATGAGCAGTTCTTC
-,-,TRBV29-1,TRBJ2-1,CSVDSAGLVYNEQFF,TGCAGCGTCGACTCGGCGGGACTTGTCTACAATGAGCAGTTCTTC
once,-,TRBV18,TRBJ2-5,CASSRSSAQETQYF,TGTGCCAGCTCACGGTCTAGCGCTCAAGAGACCCAGTACTTC
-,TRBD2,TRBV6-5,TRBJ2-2,CASSYLLAGTGELFF,TGTGCCAGCAGTTACCTTCTAGCGGGCACCGGGGAGCTGTTTTTT